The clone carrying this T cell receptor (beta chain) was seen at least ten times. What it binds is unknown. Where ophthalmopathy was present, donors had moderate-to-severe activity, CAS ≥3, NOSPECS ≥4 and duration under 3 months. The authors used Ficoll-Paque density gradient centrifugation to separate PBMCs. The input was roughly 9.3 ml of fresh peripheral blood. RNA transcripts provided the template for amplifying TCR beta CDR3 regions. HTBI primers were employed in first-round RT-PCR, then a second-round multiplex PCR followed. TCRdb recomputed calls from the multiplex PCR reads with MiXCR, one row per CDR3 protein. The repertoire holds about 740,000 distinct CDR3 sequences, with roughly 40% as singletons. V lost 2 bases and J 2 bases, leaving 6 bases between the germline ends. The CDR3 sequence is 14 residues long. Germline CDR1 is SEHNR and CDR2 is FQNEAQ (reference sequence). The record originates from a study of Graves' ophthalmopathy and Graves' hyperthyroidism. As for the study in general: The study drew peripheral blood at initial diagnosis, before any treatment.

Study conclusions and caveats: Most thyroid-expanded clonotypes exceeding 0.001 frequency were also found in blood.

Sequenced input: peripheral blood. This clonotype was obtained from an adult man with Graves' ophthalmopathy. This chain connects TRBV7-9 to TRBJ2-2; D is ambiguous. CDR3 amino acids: CASSLLGNTGELFF. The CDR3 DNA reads TGTGCCAGCAGCTTACTGGGTAACACCGGGGAGCTGTTTTTT.